This is a list of T cell receptor beta chains from one sample in a study of vaccination and CD4 T cells after COVID-19. Via MiXCR, TCRdb re-called the PCR reads, giving one row per CDR3 protein. The sample yields 20,000 to 25,000 distinct CDR3 sequences, 32% seen once. Antigen specificity for these receptors is unknown. The material was CD4+ T cells from blood, cultured in vitro, obtained about 7 months after SARS-CoV-2 vaccination. The origin of the receptors is a human donor who had recovered from COVID-19. The CDR3 runs from the conserved cysteine through the conserved F or W. A D gene is named only where the DNA matches it firmly. Some rows have no size entry. The others give once, few or many, or a class for an expanded clone.

V gene	J gene	clone size	D gene	CDR3 DNA	CDR3 protein
TRBV20-1	TRBJ1-1	NA	TRBD1	TGCAGTGCTGCGAGGGACAGGGTTATTGAAGCTTTCTTT	CSAARDRVIEAFF
TRBV7-2	TRBJ2-6	few	TRBD2	TGTGCCAGCAGCGCGGGGGAAGGGGCCAACGTCCTGACTTTC	CASSAGEGANVLTF
TRBV7-9	TRBJ2-7	NA	TRBD1	TGTGCCAGCAGTGGACAGGGTGGGTCATCCTACGAGCAGTACTTC	CASSGQGGSSYEQYF
TRBV20-1	TRBJ2-5	few	TRBD2	TGCAGTGCTAGCCATCTAGCGGGGGAGACCCAGTACTTC	CSASHLAGETQYF
TRBV19	TRBJ1-2	few	NA	TGTGCCAGTAGCGCTCAGACAAGCTATGGCTACACCTTC	CASSAQTSYGYTF
TRBV7-2	TRBJ2-5	NA	NA	TGTGCCAGCAGCCCCCCGCCGCCACCCCAAGAGACCCAGTACTTC	CASSPPPPPQETQYF
TRBV20-1	TRBJ1-1	once	NA	TGCAGTGGGGGGAAATGGGGGGGGCCTAACACTGAAGCTTTCTTT	CSGGKWGGPNTEAFF
TRBV7-2	TRBJ2-1	NA	NA	TGTGCCAGCAGCCCCGAGAGTGGGGGCTCCTACAATGAGCAGTTCTTC	CASSPESGGSYNEQFF
TRBV5-6	TRBJ2-3	NA	NA	TGTGCCAGCAGCTTGGGGACAACGGATACGCAGTATTTT	CASSLGTTDTQYF
TRBV19	TRBJ1-1	NA	NA	TGTGCCAGTAGTCAACAGGGTAGAGCTTTCTTT	CASSQQGRAFF
TRBV7-2	TRBJ2-1	few	TRBD2	TGTGCCAGCAGCTTAGAACTAGCGGGAAGGTACAATGAGCAGTTCTTC	CASSLELAGRYNEQFF
TRBV29-1	TRBJ2-5	NA	TRBD1	TGCAGCGCCGGAAGGGGGCGAGAGACCCAGTACTTC	CSAGRGRETQYF
TRBV6-2/TRBV6-3	TRBJ1-1	few	NA	TGTGCCAGCAGTTACTCACCTCGGGACCTGAACACTGAAGCTTTCTTT	CASSYSPRDLNTEAFF
TRBV6-1	TRBJ1-5	NA	TRBD1	TGTGCCAGCAGCTTTCTTATGGGACAGGGAAAGGATCAGCCCCAGCATTTT	CASSFLMGQGKDQPQHF
TRBV7-3	TRBJ2-2	few	NA	TGTGCCAGCAGCCGGGGGTCGGCCTACACCGGGGAGCTGTTTTTT	CASSRGSAYTGELFF
TRBV6-1	TRBJ1-1	few	NA	TGTGCCAGCACCCGTATTCCAGGGCGGCACACTGAAGCTTTCTTT	CASTRIPGRHTEAFF
TRBV7-9	TRBJ1-2	NA	TRBD1	TGTGCCAGCACCTTAGTTTATGGGACAGGCCCTAACTGTGGCTACACCTTC	CASTLVYGTGPNCGYTF